The TCR beta chain under discussion was sequenced for a study of T-cell memory formation after mild COVID-19. About the study: TCR clusters showed largely donor specificity. Points from the study as a whole: Contracting clones from day 15 to 85 showed balanced CD4/CD8; later expanders favored CD4+. Contracting clones localized mainly to CM and EM when CD4+ and mainly to EMRA when CD8+.

Concerning this clonotype: Its antigen is not known.

TCRdb fed the 5' RACE reads into MiXCR, producing one record per CDR3 protein. The table includes 380,000 or so distinct CDR3 sequences, under 15% detected once. Sequencing input: PBMCs or a T cell subset sorted from them (not recorded which). The sequence was collected from a man aged 18-30 years who had mild COVID-19 (a few samples of this study predate the infection). Cell type and time point are not known.

CDR3: CASSLALSDTGELFF. The DNA for the CDR3 is TGTGCCAGCAGCTTAGCGCTTTCCGACACCGGGGAGCTGTTTTTT. The rearrangement uses TRBV7-9 and TRBJ2-2; D gene unclear. The ends were cut back, 0 bases at V and 3 bases at J, with 8 bases in the middle. The CDR3 consists of 15 residues. The V gene's germline CDR1 is SEHNR and CDR2 FQNEAQ (reference sequence).